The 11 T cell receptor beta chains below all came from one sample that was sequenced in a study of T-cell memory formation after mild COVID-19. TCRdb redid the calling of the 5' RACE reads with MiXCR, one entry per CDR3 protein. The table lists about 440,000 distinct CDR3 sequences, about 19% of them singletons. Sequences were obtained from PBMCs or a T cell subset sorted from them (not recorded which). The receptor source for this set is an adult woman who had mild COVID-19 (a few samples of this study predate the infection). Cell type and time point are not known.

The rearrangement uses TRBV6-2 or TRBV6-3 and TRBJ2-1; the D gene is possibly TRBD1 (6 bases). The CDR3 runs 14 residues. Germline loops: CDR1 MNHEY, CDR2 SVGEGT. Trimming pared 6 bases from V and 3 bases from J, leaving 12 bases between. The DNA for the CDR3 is TGTGCCAGCAGCTCGAAGGGGGACTACAATGAGCAGTTCTTC. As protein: CASSSKGDYNEQFF.

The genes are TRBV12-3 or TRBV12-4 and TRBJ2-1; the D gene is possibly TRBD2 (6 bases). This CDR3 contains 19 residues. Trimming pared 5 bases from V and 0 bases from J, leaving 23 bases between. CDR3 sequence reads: CASSPPGGAGLSSYNEQFF. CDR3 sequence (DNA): TGTGCCAGCAGTCCGCCCGGGGGAGCGGGCCTAAGCTCCTACAATGAGCAGTTCTTC.

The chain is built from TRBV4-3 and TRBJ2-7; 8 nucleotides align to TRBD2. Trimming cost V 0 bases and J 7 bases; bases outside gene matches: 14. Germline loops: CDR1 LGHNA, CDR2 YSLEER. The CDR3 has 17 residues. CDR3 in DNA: TGCGCCAGCAGCCAAGACCTGATAGCGGGAATAAACTGGGAGCAGTACTTC. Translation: CASSQDLIAGINWEQYF.

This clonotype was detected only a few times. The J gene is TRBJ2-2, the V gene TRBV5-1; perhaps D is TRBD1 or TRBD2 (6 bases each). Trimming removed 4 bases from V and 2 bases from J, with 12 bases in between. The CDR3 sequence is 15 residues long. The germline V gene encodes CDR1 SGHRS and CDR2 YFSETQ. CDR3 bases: TGCGCCAGCAGCCCGGCGGGACAAAACACCGGGGAGCTGTTTTTT. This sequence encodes CASSPAGQNTGELFF.

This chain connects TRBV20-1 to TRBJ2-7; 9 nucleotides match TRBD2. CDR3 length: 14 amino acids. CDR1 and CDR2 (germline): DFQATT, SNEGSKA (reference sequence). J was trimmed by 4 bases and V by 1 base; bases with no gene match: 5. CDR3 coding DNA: TGCAGTGCTAGAGCACCTAGCGGGGTATACGAGCAGTACTTC. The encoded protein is CSARAPSGVYEQYF.

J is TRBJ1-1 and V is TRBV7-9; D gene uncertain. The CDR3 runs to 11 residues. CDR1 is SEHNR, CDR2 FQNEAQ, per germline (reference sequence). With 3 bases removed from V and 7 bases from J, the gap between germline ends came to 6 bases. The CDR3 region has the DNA TGTGCCAGCAGCTTTGGTATTGAAGCTTTCTTT. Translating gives CASSFGIEAFF.

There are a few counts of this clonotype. As DNA, the CDR3 is TGTGCCAGCCATACCCTAGGGCCCCGGAATACGCAGTATTTT. Protein sequence: CASHTLGPRNTQYF. This chain uses TRBV12-3 or TRBV12-4 with TRBJ2-3; D is undetermined. With 8 bases removed from V and 7 bases from J, the gap between germline ends came to 19 bases. This CDR3 spans 14 amino acids.

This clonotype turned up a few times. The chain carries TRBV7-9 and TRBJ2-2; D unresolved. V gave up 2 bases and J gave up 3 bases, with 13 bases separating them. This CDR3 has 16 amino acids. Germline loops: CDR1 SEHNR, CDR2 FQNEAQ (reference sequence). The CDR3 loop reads CASSLTPSLDTGELFF. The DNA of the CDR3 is TGTGCCAGCAGCTTAACGCCCTCGTTAGACACCGGGGAGCTGTTTTTT.

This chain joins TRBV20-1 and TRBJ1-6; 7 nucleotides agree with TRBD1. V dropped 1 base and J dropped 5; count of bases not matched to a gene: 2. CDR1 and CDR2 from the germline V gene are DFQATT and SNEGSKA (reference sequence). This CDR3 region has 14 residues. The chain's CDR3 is CSARVGQHNSPLHF. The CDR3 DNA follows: TGCAGTGCTAGAGTGGGACAGCATAATTCACCCCTCCACTTT.

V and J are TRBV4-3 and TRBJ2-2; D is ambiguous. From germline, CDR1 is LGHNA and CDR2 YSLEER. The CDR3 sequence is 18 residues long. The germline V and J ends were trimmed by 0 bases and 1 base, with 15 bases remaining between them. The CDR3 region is CASSQDPSLTLNTGELFF. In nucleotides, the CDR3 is TGCGCCAGCAGCCAAGACCCGTCGCTGACCCTGAACACCGGGGAGCTGTTTTTT.

CDR3 DNA: TGTGCCAGCAGCTACAGGCTGGAGGACTCCTACGAGCAGTACTTC. It codes for CASSYRLEDSYEQYF. J is TRBJ2-7 and V is TRBV11-3; TRBD1 or TRBD2 may be the D gene (5 bases each). V gave up 4 bases and J gave up 0 bases, with 13 bases separating them. The CDR3 has 15 amino acids. Germline values: CDR1 SGHNT, CDR2 YENEEA.